Reported below is one TCR beta chain. Different DNA sequences within this sample yield the same CDR3. The method was immunoSEQ multiplex PCR; TCRdb's version includes in-frame clones alone and lacks a portion of them. This sample has fewer than 90,000 clones, with 93% found just once. This CDR3 spans 14 amino acids. The germline gives CDR1 SGHDT, CDR2 YYEEEE. V dropped 2 bases and J dropped 3 bases, with 9 bases sitting between them. The data derive from a study of OX40 agonist ivuxolimab in advanced cancers. The chain uses TRBV5-6 and TRBJ1-5, with D possibly matching TRBD1 (6 bases). The sequenced sample was CD4+ or CD8+ T cells sorted from blood, obtained in a trial of the OX40 agonist ivuxolimab. This TCR came from an adult with an advanced solid tumor such as melanoma, head and neck, liver or kidney cancer. This CDR3 is CASSFQGFNQPQHF. The CDR3, as DNA: TGTGCCAGCAGCTTCCAGGGGTTCAATCAGCCCCAGCATTTT.